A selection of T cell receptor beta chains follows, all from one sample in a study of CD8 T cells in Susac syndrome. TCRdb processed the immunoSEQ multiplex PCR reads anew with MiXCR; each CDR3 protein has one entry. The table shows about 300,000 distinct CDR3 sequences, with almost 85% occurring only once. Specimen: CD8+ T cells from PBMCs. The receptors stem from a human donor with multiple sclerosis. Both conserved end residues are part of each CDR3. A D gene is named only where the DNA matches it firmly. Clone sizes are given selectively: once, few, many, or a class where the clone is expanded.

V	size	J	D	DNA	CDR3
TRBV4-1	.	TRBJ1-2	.	TGCGCCAGCAGCCCGGAGGGGCGGAAACTAGACTATGGCTACACCTTC	CASSPEGRKLDYGYTF
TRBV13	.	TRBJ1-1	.	TGTGCCAGCAGCTTACTCCTCCCCCCCAACTCAGAAGCTTTCTTT	CASSLLLPPNSEAFF
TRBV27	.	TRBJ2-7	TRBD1	TGTGCCAGCAGTCCCATCGACAGGGTTGGTGGCGAGCAGTACTTC	CASSPIDRVGGEQYF
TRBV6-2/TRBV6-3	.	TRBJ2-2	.	TGTGCCAGCAGTTACTCGGAAAGGGTAGGAACCGGGGAGCTGTTTTTT	CASSYSERVGTGELFF
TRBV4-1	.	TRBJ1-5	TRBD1	TGCGCCAGCAGCCACGCGGGGACAGGGGGCCTTCAGCCCCAGCATTTT	CASSHAGTGGLQPQHF
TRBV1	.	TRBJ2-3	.	TGCACCAGCAGCCATGTAGGGGGCGACCAGTTCGACACAGATACGCAGTATTTT	CTSSHVGGDQFDTDTQYF
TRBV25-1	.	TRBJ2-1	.	TGTGCCAGCAGTCCCCTCGATGAGCAGTTCTTC	CASSPLDEQFF
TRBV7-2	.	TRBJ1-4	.	TGTGCCAGCAGCTTAGTAGCGGGTATTAGCGAAAAACTGTTTTTT	CASSLVAGISEKLFF
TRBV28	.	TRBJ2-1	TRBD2	TGTGCCAGCACTAGGGAGACTAGCGGGAGAAGCAATGAGCAGTTCTTC	CASTRETSGRSNEQFF
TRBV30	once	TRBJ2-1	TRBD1	TGTGCCTGGAGTATAACAGGGGGGCTTTACAATGAGCAGTTCTTC	CAWSITGGLYNEQFF
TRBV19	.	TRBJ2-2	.	TGTGCCAGTAGTATGGTCCTACCCGGGGAGCTGTTTTTT	CASSMVLPGELFF
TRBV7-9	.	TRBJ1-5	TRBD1	TGTGCCAGCAGCTTAGGGGGACAGGCGAATCAGCCCCAGCATTTT	CASSLGGQANQPQHF
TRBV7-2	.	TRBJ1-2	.	TGTGCCAGCAGCTCGGCGCCGGGGCTGGGGCATGGCTACACCTTC	CASSSAPGLGHGYTF
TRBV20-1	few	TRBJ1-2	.	TGCAGTGCTAGAACAAGCTATGGCTACACCTTC	CSARTSYGYTF
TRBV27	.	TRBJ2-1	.	TGTGCCAGCAGGAGTCCCTTAACAGGGTACAATGAGCAGTTCTTC	CASRSPLTGYNEQFF
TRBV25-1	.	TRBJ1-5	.	TGTGCCAGCAGTGACTCTCTACAGGCACCCGGGCAGCCCCAGCATTTT	CASSDSLQAPGQPQHF
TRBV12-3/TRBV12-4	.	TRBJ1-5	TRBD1	TGTGCCAGCAGTGAACAGGGGTATAGCAATCAGCCCCAGCATTTT	CASSEQGYSNQPQHF
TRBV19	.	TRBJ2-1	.	TGTGCCAGTAGTATGAATTCCGGAGGGAATGAGCAGTTCTTC	CASSMNSGGNEQFF
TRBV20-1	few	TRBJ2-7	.	TGCAGTGCTTCCCCCCGGCCTGGGAGTTCCCACTACGAGCAGTACTTC	CSASPRPGSSHYEQYF
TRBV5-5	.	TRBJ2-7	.	TGTGCCAGCAGCTCGGACGGCAGAAGGGCGCAGTACTTC	CASSSDGRRAQYF
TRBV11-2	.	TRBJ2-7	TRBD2	TGTGCCAGCAGCTTAGCGACAGTCCCATCGGGGGGAGAGCAGTACTTC	CASSLATVPSGGEQYF
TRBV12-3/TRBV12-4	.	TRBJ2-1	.	TGTGCCAGCACCATAGGAAGGGACAATGAGCAGTTCTTC	CASTIGRDNEQFF
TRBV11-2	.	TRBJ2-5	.	TGTGCCAGCTTGGGGCTTCAAGAGACCCAGTACTTC	CASLGLQETQYF
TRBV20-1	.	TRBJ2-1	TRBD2	TGCAGTGCTAAAGGACTAGCGGCCCTGCGAGGTCAGCCCTACAATGAGCAGTTCTTC	CSAKGLAALRGQPYNEQFF
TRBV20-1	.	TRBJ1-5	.	TGCAGTGCCCACAGCAGGGAGCAGGCGTTAGCGGCGCCCCAGCATTTT	CSAHSREQALAAPQHF
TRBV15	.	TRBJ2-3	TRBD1	TGTGCCACCAGCGGGGACAGGCTGGAGGTGACAGATACGCAGTATTTT	CATSGDRLEVTDTQYF
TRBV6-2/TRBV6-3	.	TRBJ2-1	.	TGTGCCAGCAGTTACCCCGGGAGAACCAGCAGCTCCTACAATGAGCAGTTCTTC	CASSYPGRTSSSYNEQFF
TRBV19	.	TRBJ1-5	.	TGTGCCAGTAGTAACTGGGACGGGCGGAATCAGCCCCAGCATTTT	CASSNWDGRNQPQHF
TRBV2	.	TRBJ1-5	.	TGTGCCAGCAGTTCAGGGATTTACGATCAGCCCCAGCATTTT	CASSSGIYDQPQHF
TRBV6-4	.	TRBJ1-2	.	TGTGCCAGCAGTGACTCTGGGGCCAACTATGGCTACACCTTC	CASSDSGANYGYTF
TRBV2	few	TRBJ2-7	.	TGTGCCGGACTACAGGGTTGGGAAAGGAACTACGAGCAGTACTTC	CAGLQGWERNYEQYF
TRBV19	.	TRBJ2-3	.	TGTGCCAGTAACGAACGGGACCGCACAGATACGCAGTATTTT	CASNERDRTDTQYF
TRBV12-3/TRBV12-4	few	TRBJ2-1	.	TGTGCCAGCAGTTTTGGGCTAGCTACTGAGCAGTTCTTC	CASSFGLATEQFF
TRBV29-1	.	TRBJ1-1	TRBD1	TGCAGCGGGTGGCAGGGGGCTGAAGCTTTCTTT	CSGWQGAEAFF
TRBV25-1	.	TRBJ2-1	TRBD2	TGTGCCAGCAGTGTGGCGGTGGTAGCGGGAGTTGGTGAGCAGTTCTTC	CASSVAVVAGVGEQFF
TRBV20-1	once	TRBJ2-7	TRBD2	TGCAGTGCTCATACTAGCGGAATGAGCTCCTACGAGCAGTACTTC	CSAHTSGMSSYEQYF
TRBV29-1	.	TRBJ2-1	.	TGCAGCGTTGAGTCCAGTTACAATGAGCAGTTCTTC	CSVESSYNEQFF
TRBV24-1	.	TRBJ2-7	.	TGTGCCACCAGTGATCCCCGGGCCTACGAGCAGTACTTC	CATSDPRAYEQYF
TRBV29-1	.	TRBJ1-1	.	TGCAGCGTTGTTGCGGAGGGGAACACTGAAGCTTTCTTT	CSVVAEGNTEAFF
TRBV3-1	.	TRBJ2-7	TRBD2	TGTGCCAGCAGCCAAGAGGAAGCTTGGACTAGCGGGAGTCTGTCCTACGAGCAGTACTTC	CASSQEEAWTSGSLSYEQYF
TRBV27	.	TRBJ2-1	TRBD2	TGTGCCAGCAGTTTTGGCGGGAGGGGTGGGAATGAGCAGTTCTTC	CASSFGGRGGNEQFF
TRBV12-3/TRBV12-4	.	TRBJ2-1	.	TGTGCCAGCAGCGAAAAGACCTACAATGAGCAGTTCTTC	CASSEKTYNEQFF
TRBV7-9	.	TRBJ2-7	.	TGTGCCAGCAGCTTAGCGCCCCCCCACGAGCAGTACTTC	CASSLAPPHEQYF
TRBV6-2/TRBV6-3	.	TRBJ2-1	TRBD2	TGTGCCAGCAGCCTTAAACTAGCGGGCTACAATGAGCAGTTCTTC	CASSLKLAGYNEQFF
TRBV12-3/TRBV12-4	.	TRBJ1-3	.	TGTGCCAGCAGTTTTCGCGGAAACACCATATATTTT	CASSFRGNTIYF
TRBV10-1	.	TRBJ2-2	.	TGCGCCAGCAGTGAGTCGTGGGCTAGCCGACAGAACACCGGGGAGCTGTTTTTT	CASSESWASRQNTGELFF
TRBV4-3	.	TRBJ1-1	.	TGCGCCAGCAGCCAAGATCGGGAAGGAGTGGGTGAAGCTTTCTTT	CASSQDREGVGEAFF
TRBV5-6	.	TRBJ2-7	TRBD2	TGTGCCAGCAGCTTCTTTCCTAGCGGGTCCTACGAGCAGTACTTC	CASSFFPSGSYEQYF
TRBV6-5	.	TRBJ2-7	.	TGTGCCAGCGGCGACTACGAGCAGTACTTC	CASGDYEQYF
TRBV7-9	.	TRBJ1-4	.	TGTGCCAGCAGCTTGGCGTCCGGGGCTGTGGAAAAACTGTTTTTT	CASSLASGAVEKLFF
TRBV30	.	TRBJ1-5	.	TGTGCCTGGAGTTGGGGCGCCGGCAATCAGCCCCAGCATTTT	CAWSWGAGNQPQHF
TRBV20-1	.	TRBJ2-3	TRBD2	TGCAGTGCTGCAAGCGGGAATGGCACAGATACGCAGTATTTT	CSAASGNGTDTQYF
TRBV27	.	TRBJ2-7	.	TGTGCCAGCAGTCCCCATCCCTACGAGCAGTACTTC	CASSPHPYEQYF